A single TCR beta chain is shown here with its context. Its antigen is unknown. These data originate in a study of T cell responses to AZD1222 COVID-19 vaccine. Study-wide background: Samples with a second dose at about 4 or about 12 weeks were pooled together. Study-level points and caveats: Mostly white British, mostly female donors; authors suggested clonal diversity may be underestimated. Spike-specific TCR breadth and depth were elevated following two AZD1222 doses.

Some clones are missing from TCRdb's copy, which holds only in-frame ones; the method was immunoSEQ multiplex PCR. The table shows under 150,000 clones, with about 93% occurring only once. The germline CDR1 and CDR2 sequences are GTSNPN and SVGIG (reference sequence). CDR3 size: 12 residues. The V gene lost 3 bases and the J gene lost 5 bases, with 10 bases spanning the gap. V and J are TRBV30 and TRBJ1-1; unclear D gene. This clonotype originated in an adult in good health. Here the sequenced sample was peripheral blood, taken on day 0 of AZD1222 vaccination. The CDR3, as DNA: TGTGCCTGGAGCCCCCGGGAAACTGAAGCTTTCTTT. Amino acids: CAWSPRETEAFF.